This T cell receptor beta chain was recorded in a study of blood T cell repertoires in COVID-19. Some clones are missing from TCRdb's copy, which holds only in-frame ones; the method was immunoSEQ multiplex PCR. The sample lists 130,000 to 150,000 clones; 84% were seen once. There are 14 residues in the CDR3. Per germline, CDR1 KGHSH and CDR2 LQKENI. V shed 2 bases and J shed 1 base, with 8 bases lying between them. The chain couples TRBV18 to TRBJ1-1; no clear D. Sequencing used PBMCs or T cells enriched from blood (not recorded which). This clonotype was obtained from a woman in her forties or fifties who had been exposed to COVID-19. The CDR3 here is CASSPTRPNTEAFF. The CDR3 nucleotides are TGTGCCAGCTCACCAACCAGGCCGAACACTGAAGCTTTCTTT.